Each of the 19 T cell receptor beta chains below was sequenced from the same sample in a study of T-cell memory formation after mild COVID-19. Each CDR3 protein gets one entry after TCRdb re-called the 5' RACE reads with MiXCR. Of just over 300,000 distinct CDR3 sequences listed, less than 20% are singletons. The sequencing sample was made of PBMCs or a T cell subset sorted from them (not recorded which). The receptors here all came from a man aged 18 to 29 who had mild COVID-19 (a few samples of this study predate the infection). Cell type and time point are not known.

CDR3 nucleotides: TGCGCCAGCAGCCCGGGAACTAATGAAAAACTGTTTTTT. Protein: CASSPGTNEKLFF. The chain links TRBV4-1 to TRBJ1-4, with D uncertain. Trimming cost V 4 bases and J 1 base, with 4 bases left between them. Germline lookup yields CDR1 MGHRA and CDR2 YSYEKL. The CDR3 contains 13 residues.

CDR3 DNA: TGCGCCAGCAGTCGACAGGCCTCCTCCGACTATGGCTACACCTTC. The encoded protein is CASSRQASSDYGYTF. The chain combines TRBV5-1 with TRBJ1-2; D possibly corresponds to TRBD1 (6 bases). The germline V gene has CDR1 SGHRS and CDR2 YFSETQ. The V and J ends lost 5 bases and 3 bases respectively, with 17 bases between them. The CDR3 contains 15 residues.

The genes are TRBV28 and TRBJ2-5, with 8 bases aligning to TRBD2. CDR1 is MDHEN, CDR2 SYDVKM, per germline. The CDR3 length is 15 residues. V was pared by 7 bases and J by 5 bases, with 12 bases of the junction left unmatched. The CDR3: CASTTRSGALETQYF. The CDR3 coding sequence is TGTGCCAGCACTACACGTAGCGGGGCCCTTGAGACCCAGTACTTC.

The rearrangement links TRBV5-1 to TRBJ1-4; 9 positions match TRBD1. Germline CDR1 and CDR2: SGHRS and YFSETQ. Trimming cost V 3 bases and J 12 bases; bases outside gene matches: 12. The CDR3 extends over 15 amino acids. The CDR3 coding sequence is TGCGCCAGCAGCTCAGGGACAGGGAGCGAGTCGGAACTGTTTTTT. It is translated as CASSSGTGSESELFF. The variable domain in full, completed from reference TRBV5-1 and TRBJ1-4, reads KAGVTQTPRYLIKTRGQQVTLSCSPISGHRSVSWYQQTPGQGLQFLFEYFSETQRNKGNFPGRFSGRQFSNSRSEMNVSTLELGDSALYLCASSSGTGSESELFFGSGTQLSVL.

This chain links TRBV7-2 with TRBJ2-7, with 8 bases fitting TRBD1. J was trimmed by 2 bases and V by 5 bases; bases with no gene match: 8. Germline CDR1 SGHTA, CDR2 FQGNSA. This CDR3 is 15 amino acids long. CDR3 nucleotides: TGTGCCAGCAGCCCTCCGGGACAGGTAACCTACGAGCAGTACGTC. This codes for CASSPPGQVTYEQYV.

This clonotype was seen a few times. The rearrangement links TRBV5-1 to TRBJ1-3, with D perhaps TRBD1 (6 bases). Per the germline V gene, CDR1 is SGHRS and CDR2 is YFSETQ. This CDR3 is built from 15 residues. Trimming removed 0 bases at V and 8 bases at J, with 15 bases between. The CDR3 region is CASSLAGRGGDTIYF. The CDR3 coding sequence is TGCGCCAGCAGCTTGGCAGGCAGGGGAGGTGACACCATATATTTT.

This chain connects TRBV6-5 to TRBJ2-5, with a tentative D call TRBD1 (5 bases). Germline CDR1 and CDR2: MNHEY and SVGAGI. CDR3 size: 14 residues. V was cut by 2 bases and J by 5 bases, with 12 bases left in between. CDR3 sequence reads: CASSYGWGRETQYF. In DNA form, the CDR3 reads TGTGCCAGCAGTTACGGTTGGGGCCGCGAGACCCAGTACTTC.

This clonotype was detected only a few times. The J gene is TRBJ2-2, the V gene TRBV20-1, with TRBD1 identical over 8 bases. This CDR3 comprises 16 residues. Trimming took 0 bases from V and 4 from J; bases not matched to a gene: 7. The germline V gene has CDR1 DFQATT and CDR2 SNEGSKA (reference sequence). The CDR3 sequence: CSARDLGGTGTGELFF. CDR3 DNA: TGCAGTGCTAGAGATCTGGGCGGGACAGGCACCGGGGAGCTGTTTTTT.

This clonotype was seen only a few times. The V gene is TRBV20-1, the J gene TRBJ1-4; D unresolved. Germline CDR1 reads DFQATT; CDR2 reads SNEGSKA (reference sequence). This CDR3 has 14 amino acids. V lost 0 bases to trimming and J lost 8 bases, with 13 bases between them. This CDR3 is CSARDQPAEEKLFF. The CDR3 coding sequence is TGCAGTGCTAGAGATCAACCGGCCGAGGAAAAACTGTTTTTT.

The CDR3 nucleotides read TGTGCCAGCAGTGTTCTTTCTGGGGGAGGTCGGGACAATGAGCAGTTCTTC. Translated, it gives CASSVLSGGGRDNEQFF. The chain combines TRBV25-1 with TRBJ2-1; D is possibly TRBD2 (6 bases). The germline V and J ends were trimmed by 4 bases and 5 bases, with 21 bases remaining between them. The CDR3 consists of 17 residues. Germline V gene data show CDR1 as MGHDK and CDR2 as SYGVNS.

Many counts were recorded for this clonotype. The rearrangement joins TRBV10-2 to TRBJ2-3, with D perhaps assigned TRBD1 or TRBD2 (6 bases each). The germline V gene encodes CDR1 WSHSY and CDR2 SAAADI. The CDR3 is 14 amino acids. V was shortened by 3 bases and J by 2 bases, with 9 bases between the two germline ends. CDR3 nucleotide sequence: TGCGCCAGCAGTGATTGGGGGGCCACAGATACGCAGTATTTT. Protein sequence: CASSDWGATDTQYF.

The table lists this clonotype with a few counts. The gene calls are TRBV27 and TRBJ1-6; 7 bases line up with TRBD1. The CDR3 has 14 residues. CDR1 MNHEY and CDR2 SMNVEV come from the germline V gene (reference sequence). The trim removed 7 bases at V and 7 bases at J, leaving 7 bases unmatched. DNA for the CDR3: TGTGCCAGCACTCCCGGGACAGCGAATTCACCCCTCCACTTT. Its translation: CASTPGTANSPLHF.

This clonotype was detected ten times or more. This chain connects TRBV20-1 to TRBJ2-4; TRBD2 is a possible D gene (6 bases). The CDR3 extends over 13 amino acids. Germline V CDR1 and CDR2: DFQATT, SNEGSKA (reference sequence). V lost 7 bases and J lost 10, with 20 bases in between. CDR3 DNA: TGCAGTGGACCCGCCCAGACTGGGGGGATTCAGTACTTC. This sequence encodes CSGPAQTGGIQYF.

V gene TRBV7-9 combines with J gene TRBJ1-4; 8 nucleotides agree with TRBD1. Looked up from germline, CDR1 is SEHNR and CDR2 is FQNEAQ (reference sequence). Unmatched junction bases numbered 16, after V lost 5 bases and J lost 8 bases. This CDR3 spans 17 amino acids. The DNA of the CDR3 is TGTGCCAGCAGCCCCTACAGGGGGTCGGAGCGCGGGGAAAAACTGTTTTTT. Its protein is CASSPYRGSERGEKLFF.

This sequence joins TRBV6-5 and TRBJ1-5; 7 positions match TRBD1. CDR1 and CDR2 from the germline V gene are MNHEY and SVGAGI. J lost 4 bases, V lost 6 bases, and 6 bases had no gene match. The CDR3 covers 14 residues. CDR3 sequence (DNA): TGTGCCAGCAGGCAACAGGGGCTAAATCAGCCCCAGCATTTT. Protein sequence: CASRQQGLNQPQHF.

The table lists this clonotype with a few counts. This sequence joins TRBV5-4 and TRBJ2-5; 7 bases fit TRBD1. The CDR3 consists of 14 residues. The germline V gene encodes CDR1 SGHNT and CDR2 YYREEE (reference sequence). J gave up 2 bases and V 4 bases, and 5 bases lay outside the gene matches. Here the CDR3 reads CASSGDSLQETQYF. The CDR3 DNA sequence: TGTGCCAGCAGCGGGGACAGCCTTCAAGAGACCCAGTACTTC.

This clonotype was seen a few times. This rearrangement joins TRBV11-2 to TRBJ1-4, with D tentatively TRBD1 (5 bases). The V gene lost 4 bases and the J gene lost 8 bases, with 17 bases spanning the gap. The CDR3 has 15 amino acids. Germline CDR1 and CDR2: SGHAT and FQNNGV. CDR3 nucleotides: TGTGCCAGCAGCTCCGGGCCAGGGATGGGCGAAAAACTGTTTTTT. This codes for CASSSGPGMGEKLFF.

The table lists this clonotype with many counts. The chain carries TRBV6-5 and TRBJ2-3; D gene uncertain. Trimming removed 0 bases from V and 3 bases from J, with 10 bases in between. There are 15 residues in the CDR3. Germline V lookup: CDR1 MNHEY, CDR2 SVGAGI. CDR3 DNA: TGTGCCAGCAGTTACTCCCTGAGGAGAACAGATACGCAGTATTTT. The encoded protein is CASSYSLRRTDTQYF.

The table lists this clonotype with a few counts. The V and J genes are TRBV6-5 and TRBJ2-3; D is perhaps TRBD1 (6 bases). There are 14 residues in the CDR3. V was pared by 4 bases and J by 3 bases, with 11 bases between. The V gene's germline CDR1 is MNHEY and CDR2 SVGAGI. This CDR3 is CASSLQGYTDTQYF. The CDR3 DNA reads TGTGCCAGCAGTTTACAGGGTTATACAGATACGCAGTATTTT.